This T cell receptor (beta chain) was identified in a study of T-cell reconstitution after alpha-beta-depleted transplantation in children listed by TCRdb under 2016. About the investigation overall: Using TCR repertoire profiling, the study followed T-cell immune reconstitution in a quantitative way in children after TCRalphabeta/CD19-depleted allogeneic hematopoietic cell transplantation. What the study reported, not specific to this receptor: The high TCRbeta diversity at day 60 in some patients was ascribed to recipient T cells and intrathymic progenitors that had survived conditioning. Hyperexpanded clone frequencies declined over subsequent months; after one year, T-cell counts and TCRbeta diversity were mostly attributed to newly produced T cells. Apparently early alphabetaT-cell count recovery about two months after transplant reportedly relied on only several hundred rapidly expanded clones derived from non-depleted graft cells.

The method behind the library was PCR. TCRdb shows the sequencer as Illumina HiSeq 2500. TCR library preparation used molecular barcoding, with unique molecular identifiers applied to normalize quantification of the TCRbeta repertoire. Starting from the raw public reads, TCRdb applied fastp trimming at Q25, assembled clones with MiXCR and retained in-frame beta chains. Identical CDR3 protein sequences are pooled into one entry, listed with their most common genes and DNA. The sample records roughly 180,000 distinct CDR3 sequences, approximately 10% of which are singletons. The ten largest clones add up to roughly an eighth of the sample. This clonotype came up many times. The specificity of this receptor is unknown. Base qualities are not recorded, but no much larger clone differs from it by a single base. Explained via the paper, the treatment or condition label denotes: allogeneic hematopoietic cell transplantation with graft depleted of TCRalphabeta T cells and CD19 B cells. Transplant recipients were children who received TCRalphabeta/CD19-depleted allogeneic hematopoietic cell grafts.

The CDR3 starts with the cysteine, ends with the phenylalanine, and has 12 residues. Left in the record is the CDR3 DNA by itself, 36 bases read in frame from the first base. V sheds 8 bases and J sheds 4 bases, leaving 8 bases between their ends. This clonotype originated in a boy aged 2 to 10 with acute myeloid leukemia, due to receive a stem cell transplant. The rearranged segments are TRBV12-3 or TRBV12-4 and TRBJ2-2; the D gene is not confidently resolved. The material sequenced was PBMCs, taken before TCRalphabeta/CD19-depleted stem cell transplant. CDR3 reads: CASCFVTGELFF. The nucleotides read TGTGCCAGCTGCTTCGTCACCGGGGAGCTGTTTTTT.